The source of this T cell receptor beta chain is a study of blood T cell repertoires in COVID-19. The assay was immunoSEQ multiplex PCR, and TCRdb's table has in-frame clones only and misses some. The table includes under 300,000 clones, approximately 90% detected once. The CDR3 consists of 17 residues. Trimming cost V 3 bases and J 2 bases, with 18 bases left between them. CDR1 KGHSH and CDR2 LQKENI come from the germline V gene. This clonotype originated in a woman between 18 and 29 years old who had recovered from COVID-19. This chain links TRBV18 with TRBJ2-3; TRBD1 is a possible D gene (5 bases). Sample: PBMCs or T cells enriched from blood (not recorded which). This chain's CDR3 is CASSPTARVTFTDTQYF. In DNA, the CDR3 is TGTGCCAGCTCACCGACGGCCAGGGTGACCTTCACAGATACGCAGTATTTT.